One T cell receptor beta chain is described in this entry. The antigen is unknown. The sample is drawn from a study of shared clonotypes between healthy human individuals. TCRdb's table, derived via immunoSEQ multiplex PCR, lists solely in-frame clones and lacks some. The table has a few million clones, 93% seen once. The length of the CDR3 is 12 residues. V was shortened by 1 base and J by 7 bases, with 4 bases between the two germline ends. Per germline, CDR1 LNHDA and CDR2 SQIVND (reference sequence). Study-wide results and caveats: In general, naive subsets displayed greater estimated richness than memory subsets did.

This sequence joins TRBV19 and TRBJ1-4, with no clear D. The sequence was obtained from a man aged 18-30 years in good health. Some clones in this sample may be carry-over from other donors' samples. The material sequenced was naive CD4+ T cells from PBMCs. Subset reported: CD45RA+ positively selected. The CDR3 region has the DNA TGTGCCAGTAGTATAGTCCGTGAAAAACTGTTTTTT. Protein sequence: CASSIVREKLFF.